These T cell receptor beta chains were read from a single sample in a study of cytomegalovirus exposure and HLA in healthy donors. TCRdb's table, derived via immunoSEQ multiplex PCR, lists solely in-frame clones and lacks some. Of about 110,000 clones in the sample, roughly nine tenths were seen once. Material: PBMCs. Receptor source: a woman aged 18-30 years in good health and CMV-seronegative. The CDR3 runs from the conserved cysteine through the conserved F or W. D genes are given only for firm matches.

>TRBV5-6|NA|TRBJ2-2
TGTGCCAGCAGCTTGGAGCGGGTCAGGACCGGGGAGCTGTTTTTT
CASSLERVRTGELFF
>TRBV28|TRBD1|TRBJ1-1
TGTGCCAGCAGTATGACGAACAGGGGGCTAGAGAACACTGAAGCTTTCTTT
CASSMTNRGLENTEAFF
>TRBV11-2|TRBD1|TRBJ1-2
TGTGCCAGCAGCTCGCCCCCCCGGACAGGGCCCAACTATGGCTACACCTTC
CASSSPPRTGPNYGYTF
>TRBV11-2|TRBD1|TRBJ2-3
TGTGCCAGCAGCTTCCAGGACAGGGACACAGATACGCAGTATTTT
CASSFQDRDTDTQYF
>TRBV27|TRBD1|TRBJ1-2
TGTGCCAGCAGTTTTAGACAGGGCCATGGCTACACCTTC
CASSFRQGHGYTF
>TRBV6-1|NA|TRBJ2-7
TGTGCCAGCAAACCGGGACAAAGCTACGAGCAGTACTTC
CASKPGQSYEQYF
>TRBV5-4|NA|TRBJ1-1
TGTGCCAGCAGCTTGGCGGAGGTGAACACTGAAGCTTTCTTT
CASSLAEVNTEAFF
>TRBV5-8|TRBD1|TRBJ2-7
TGTGCCAGCAGCCCGACAGGGGCCGAGCAGTACTTC
CASSPTGAEQYF
>TRBV18|NA|TRBJ1-3
TGTGCCAGCTCACCACCGAACACCGCCGGGGGCTCTGGAAACACCATATATTTT
CASSPPNTAGGSGNTIYF
>TRBV27|NA|TRBJ1-5
TGTGCCAGCAGTTTAAGCGCGGATCAGCCCCAGCATTTT
CASSLSADQPQHF
>TRBV28|NA|TRBJ2-1
TGTGCCAGCAGCGACGGACTTAGAAGGAGTGAGCAGTTCTTC
CASSDGLRRSEQFF